The source of this T cell receptor (beta chain) is a study of control samples from healthy donors and cancer patients. Here immunoSEQ multiplex PCR was the method, and the copy in TCRdb shows in-frame clones only, minus some. The sample holds more than 60,000 clones, under 90% seen once. Germline values: CDR1 SGHRS, CDR2 YFSETQ. The CDR3 runs to 14 residues. V dropped 0 bases and J dropped 5; count of bases not matched to a gene: 2. The clonotype comes from a woman aged 45 to 65 with colorectal cancer. Sequencing was performed on PBMCs. The chain joins TRBV5-1 to TRBJ1-1; TRBD1 agrees at 9 bases. CDR3 sequence (DNA): TGCGCCAGCAGCTTGGGGACAGGGGAGACTGAAGCTTTCTTT. It translates to CASSLGTGETEAFF.